The 2 T cell receptor beta chains in this list originate from one sample, sequenced in a study of cytomegalovirus exposure and HLA in healthy donors (TCRdb year 2017). The library was obtained by the immunoSEQ multiplex PCR assay. The multiplex PCR relied on a mix of 60 forward primers for TCR Vbeta segments and 13 reverse primers for TCR Jbeta segments. In TCRdb, the immuneACCESS table is reduced to in-frame sequences with V and J assigned. These tables do not hold every clone; where another copy was compared, an unresolved V gene accounts for under half, and the others remain unexplained. This sample gives some 160,000 clones in total; roughly 62% of them show up just once. The ten largest clones capture almost 4.5% of the sample. Sequencing was carried out using PBMCs. Receptor source: a man in his sixties in good health and CMV-seronegative.

The J gene is TRBJ2-3, the V gene TRBV6-4; 8 bases are a match to TRBD2. In germline, CDR1 is MRHNA, CDR2 SNTAGT. The junction had 3 bases not matched to a gene; V was cut back by 6 bases and J by 1 base. The CDR3 loop spans 14 amino acids. The CDR3 spells CASRVLAGTDTQYF. CDR3 coding DNA: TGTGCCAGCAGGGTACTAGCGGGCACAGATACGCAGTATTTT.

V gene TRBV28 combines with J gene TRBJ2-7; maybe TRBD2 (5 bases). V was trimmed by 5 bases and J by 0 bases, leaving 17 bases between them. In germline, CDR1 is MDHEN, CDR2 SYDVKM. The CDR3 totals 16 residues. DNA of the CDR3: TGTGCCAGCAGTGAACTAGGCAGGCGGTCCTCCTACGAGCAGTACTTC. Translating gives CASSELGRRSSYEQYF.